The 19 T cell receptor beta chains listed next were all sequenced from one sample in a study of T cell responses to AZD1222 COVID-19 vaccine. Method: immunoSEQ multiplex PCR; TCRdb's copy keeps in-frame clones and lacks some. This table has fewer than 120,000 clones, about 95% appearing once. The sample here was peripheral blood, taken 28 days after the second AZD1222 dose. The receptors shown here come from an adult who received the AZD1222 COVID-19 vaccine.

The chain carries TRBV5-4 and TRBJ2-1; TRBD2 agrees at 9 bases. V trimming: 2 bases; J trimming: 6 bases; junction bases outside the gene matches: 6. Germline-derived CDR1 and CDR2 are SGHNT and YYREEE (reference sequence). The CDR3 length is 15 residues. CDR3 nucleotide sequence: TGTGCCAGCAGCTTAGGCCTAGCGGGAACCAATGAGCAGTTCTTC. As protein: CASSLGLAGTNEQFF. The entire variable domain, with the rest obtained from reference TRBV5-4 and TRBJ2-1, is as follows: ETGVTQSPTHLIKTRGQQVTLRCSSQSGHNTVSWYQQALGQGPQFIFQYYREEENGRGNFPPRFSGLQFPNYSSELNVNALELDDSALYLCASSLGLAGTNEQFFGPGTRLTVL.

The chain links TRBV3-1 (or the pseudogene TRBV3-2) to TRBJ1-1, with D possibly TRBD1 on 6 matching bases. CDR1 and CDR2 from the germline V gene are LGHDT and YNNKEL (reference sequence). V dropped 3 bases and J dropped 5 bases, with 10 bases sitting between them. The CDR3 length is 13 residues. The CDR3 reads CASSHEQGTEAFF. The CDR3, as DNA: TGTGCCAGCAGCCATGAGCAGGGGACTGAAGCTTTCTTT.

The chain uses TRBV6-4 and TRBJ1-1, with a possible D match to TRBD1 (5 bases). The germline gives CDR1 MRHNA, CDR2 SNTAGT. The ends were cut back, 3 bases at V and 4 bases at J, with 12 bases in the middle. CDR3 size: 14 residues. The CDR3 DNA reads TGTGCCAGCAGTGAGGAGGGGATGGGCACTGAAGCTTTCTTT. Translating it yields CASSEEGMGTEAFF.

V gene TRBV7-2 combines with J gene TRBJ1-5; 7 nucleotides match TRBD1. V trimming: 5 bases; J trimming: 7 bases; junction bases outside the gene matches: 8. CDR3 size: 14 residues. Germline lookup yields CDR1 SGHTA and CDR2 FQGNSA. DNA for the CDR3: TGTGCCAGCAGCGTAGACAGGGAGCGGCAGCCCCAGCATTTT. Amino acid sequence: CASSVDRERQPQHF.

The sample holds one count of this clone. The chain uses TRBV10-3 and TRBJ1-5, with D possibly being TRBD1 (6 bases). Germline CDR1 reads ENHRY; CDR2 reads SYGVKD. V lost 0 bases, J lost 0 bases, and 18 bases lay in between. CDR3 length equals 19 residues. This CDR3 reads CAISESGTTDFYSNQPQHF. The CDR3, as DNA: TGTGCCATCAGTGAGTCGGGGACAACCGATTTTTATAGCAATCAGCCCCAGCATTTT.

The chain recombines TRBV7-9 with TRBJ2-1; TRBD2 might be the D (5 bases). The CDR3 is 14 residues long. V lost 6 bases, J lost 0 bases, and 9 bases lay in between. The V gene's germline CDR1 is SEHNR and CDR2 FQNEAQ (reference sequence). This CDR3 reads CASRGSFSYNEQFF. DNA for the CDR3: TGTGCCAGCAGGGGGAGTTTCTCCTACAATGAGCAGTTCTTC.

V and J are TRBV29-1 and TRBJ1-1; D may be TRBD1 (5 bases). The V gene lost 4 bases and the J gene lost 6 bases, with 15 bases spanning the gap. Germline CDR1 reads SQVTM; CDR2 reads ANQGSEA. CDR3 length: 13 residues. CDR3: CSVVWPGESEAFF. In DNA form, the CDR3 reads TGCAGCGTTGTGTGGCCGGGGGAGTCTGAAGCTTTCTTT. The whole variable domain, remainder taken from reference TRBV29-1 and TRBJ1-1, is SAVISQKPSRDICQRGTSLTIQCQVDSQVTMMFWYRQQPGQSLTLIATANQGSEATYESGFVIDKFPISRPNLTFSTLTVSNMSPEDSSIYLCSVVWPGESEAFFGQGTRLTVV.

CDR3 nucleotides: TGTGCCAGCAGTTTCCAGCGGGCCCCCTCGGATACGCAGTATTTT. Translated: CASSFQRAPSDTQYF. V usage is TRBV6-5 and J usage is TRBJ2-3; a possible D gene is TRBD2 (6 bases). Germline assignment: CDR1 MNHEY and CDR2 SVGAGI. The CDR3 has 15 residues. V dropped 4 bases and J dropped 6 bases, with 17 bases sitting between them.

The chain couples TRBV6-1 to TRBJ1-1; D is unclear. V dropped 2 bases and J dropped 7 bases, with 17 bases sitting between them. This CDR3 contains 15 residues. Per germline, CDR1 MNHNS and CDR2 SASEGT. The chain's CDR3 is CASSEFTTKVSEAFF. The CDR3 DNA sequence: TGTGCCAGCAGTGAATTTACTACAAAAGTAAGTGAAGCTTTCTTT.

The chain recombines TRBV19 with TRBJ1-4, with a weak D call TRBD1 (5 bases). This CDR3 contains 19 residues. Between the trimmed V and J ends, which lost 7 bases and 0 bases, there was a span of 24 bases. Germline-derived CDR1 and CDR2 are LNHDA and SQIVND (reference sequence). CDR3 DNA: TGTGCCAGTACTCCCTCCCCGCAGGGTTGGAGCACAACTAATGAAAAACTGTTTTTT. Translating it yields CASTPSPQGWSTTNEKLFF.

The chain combines TRBV19 with TRBJ2-1, with D hard to call. CDR1 is LNHDA, CDR2 SQIVND, per germline (reference sequence). The CDR3 runs 13 residues. The ends were cut back, 3 bases at V and 4 bases at J, with 7 bases in the middle. The CDR3 protein is CASSMRRYNEQFF. Here the CDR3 DNA reads TGTGCCAGTAGTATGCGGCGGTACAATGAGCAGTTCTTC.

The chain joins TRBV7-9 to TRBJ2-2; a possible D gene is TRBD1 (8 bases). The length of the CDR3 is 18 residues. V lost 3 bases to trimming and J lost 6 bases, with 23 bases between them. Per germline, CDR1 SEHNR and CDR2 FQNEAQ (reference sequence). The CDR3 coding sequence is TGTGCCAGCAGCTTCCTACCTAGCGGACAGGGTTTCGCCGGGGAGCTGTTTTTT. Its protein is CASSFLPSGQGFAGELFF.

The CDR3 loop is CASSPGSGAHSYEQYF. CDR3 coding DNA: TGTGCCAGCAGCCCAGGTTCGGGCGCCCACTCCTACGAGCAGTACTTC. V gene TRBV3-1 (or the pseudogene TRBV3-2) combines with J gene TRBJ2-7; D is unresolved. This CDR3 spans 16 amino acids. CDR1 and CDR2 from the germline V gene are LGHDT and YNNKEL (reference sequence). The germline V and J ends were trimmed by 4 bases and 0 bases, with 16 bases remaining between them.

The genes are TRBV15 and TRBJ1-5, with D unresolved. The CDR3 totals 16 residues. V was pared by 5 bases and J by 0 bases, with 14 bases between. The germline CDR1 and CDR2 sequences are LNHNV and YYDKDF (reference sequence). CDR3 sequence reads: CATSPERRVSNQPQHF. The DNA for the CDR3 is TGTGCCACCAGCCCAGAGCGGAGAGTTAGCAATCAGCCCCAGCATTTT.

The chain's CDR3 is CATSRIRGENSPLHF. The CDR3 DNA is TGTGCCACCAGCAGAATAAGGGGAGAAAATTCACCCCTCCACTTT. This chain joins TRBV15 and TRBJ1-6; tentatively, D is TRBD1 (5 bases). Per germline, CDR1 LNHNV and CDR2 YYDKDF (reference sequence). Trimming took off 2 bases at V and 7 bases at J, with 12 bases between the two ends. The CDR3 runs 15 residues. Full variable domain (rest looked up from reference TRBV15 and TRBJ1-6): DAMVIQNPRYQVTQFGKPVTLSCSQTLNHNVMYWYQQKSSQAPKLLFHYYDKDFNNEADTPDNFQSRRPNTSFCFLDIRSPGLGDTAMYLCATSRIRGENSPLHFGNGTRLTVT.

The chain couples TRBV12-3 or TRBV12-4 to TRBJ2-1; a weak D match, TRBD1 (5 bases). CDR3 length equals 11 residues. V dropped 6 bases and J dropped 9 bases, with 9 bases sitting between them. CDR3 amino acids: CASRDTSEQFF. Here the CDR3 DNA reads TGTGCCAGCAGGGACACGAGTGAGCAGTTCTTC.

The rearrangement uses TRBV2 and TRBJ1-4; D possibly corresponds to TRBD1 (6 bases). This CDR3 spans 14 amino acids. The V gene's germline CDR1 is SNHLY and CDR2 FYNNEI. Trimming took off 2 bases at V and 4 bases at J, with 8 bases between the two ends. CDR3 nucleotide sequence: TGTGCCAGCAGTGAACAGGGGCTTAATGAAAAACTGTTTTTT. It codes for CASSEQGLNEKLFF.

The chain is built from TRBV19 and TRBJ1-1; no clear D. Germline CDR1 LNHDA, CDR2 SQIVND (reference sequence). V was clipped by 8 bases and J by 1 base, with 8 bases between them. The CDR3 runs to 12 residues. The CDR3 is CASSLGNTEAFF. The DNA for the CDR3 is TGTGCCAGTTCTTTGGGGAACACTGAAGCTTTCTTT.

The gene calls are TRBV6-5 and TRBJ2-3; 9 bases map to TRBD2. The CDR3 loop spans 15 amino acids. The V gene end was trimmed by 2 bases and the J gene end by 6 bases; junction bases not matched to a gene: 6. Germline-derived CDR1 and CDR2 are MNHEY and SVGAGI. The CDR3 DNA sequence: TGTGCCAGCAGTTACCGCGGACTAGCGTGGGATACGCAGTATTTT. Its translation: CASSYRGLAWDTQYF.